This TCR beta chain was identified during a study of cytotoxic CD8 clonotypes in ibrutinib-treated CLL. V lost 3 bases and J lost 8, with 23 bases in between. The CDR3 is 17 residues long. Germline V gene sequence: CDR1 KGHSH, CDR2 LQKENI. Study-level results: Clonality measured at baseline exceeded age-matched healthy donors, tracking circulating CD8+ T-cell counts. Contraction or stability on treatment characterized the public clonotypes, which were uncommon. Baseline levels were approached again at progression, after clonality had risen at ibrutinib response.

Produced via immunoSEQ multiplex PCR; TCRdb's table is partial and in-frame only. This table holds approximately 150,000 clones, 60% to 80% found once. Notes on this clone: What it binds is unknown.

The material was PBMCs, obtained after 12 months of ibrutinib treatment. The receptor was isolated from a human donor with chronic lymphocytic leukemia. This chain joins TRBV18 and TRBJ2-1; no clear D. CDR3 sequence reads: CASSPGIGRGQSDEQFF. DNA of the CDR3: TGTGCCAGCTCACCTGGTATAGGGCGCGGCCAGAGCGATGAGCAGTTCTTC.